The next 5 T cell receptor beta chains were all read from a single sample in a study of blood T cells in healthy people across ages. The use of a sample-barcoded 5' primer and a J-beta primer mix characterized a second PCR of roughly 6 to 11 cycles. TCRdb re-analysed the 5' RACE reads in MiXCR, keeping a single row per CDR3 protein. This repertoire shows about 650,000 distinct CDR3 sequences, approximately 29% found once; its top ten account for 15% to 19%. The sequenced sample consisted of blood. The receptors derive from a woman older than 75 in good health.

A remark on this clonotype: Given a much more abundant clone one base away, this may be a read error. The chain employs TRBV2 and TRBJ2-5; perhaps TRBD1 as D (5 bases). The J call may be faulty, since TRBJ2-1 better matches the DNA end. CDR1 is SNHLY and CDR2 is FYNNEI in the germline V gene. The CDR3 extends over 14 amino acids. The CDR3 coding sequence is TGTGCCAGCAGTGAAGCGTTCAGGGTTGAGACCCAGTTCTTC. The encoded protein is CASSEAFRVETQFF.

Remarks on this clonotype: This may come from a read error, since a much larger clone is one base off. V gene TRBV25-1 combines with J gene TRBJ1-2; D not certain. CDR1 and CDR2 from the germline V gene are MGHDK and SYGVNS. This CDR3 spans 12 amino acids. The CDR3 spells CTSSEYRNGYTF. In DNA, the CDR3 is TGTACCAGCAGTGAATATAGGAATGGCTACACCTTC.

This clonotype was observed a few times. The genes are TRBV20-1 and TRBJ1-2, with D perhaps TRBD1 (6 bases). Germline lookup yields CDR1 DFQATT and CDR2 SNEGSKA (reference sequence). The CDR3 runs to 13 residues. V was clipped by 4 bases and J by 4 bases, with 13 bases between them. The CDR3 region has the DNA TGCAGTGCTAACGCCGGGGGCACCTATGGCTACACCTTC. As protein: CSANAGGTYGYTF.

CDR3 nucleotide sequence: TGTGCCAGCAGTAGCCTGGGGGGATCCTACAATGAGCAGTTCTTC. As protein: CASSSLGGSYNEQFF. The rearrangement joins TRBV11-2 to TRBJ2-1; D is perhaps TRBD2 (6 bases). V was trimmed by 6 bases and J by 1 base, leaving 13 bases between them. Germline V CDR1 and CDR2: SGHAT, FQNNGV. The CDR3 runs 15 residues.

The CDR3 is CSASGGGSYEQYF. The CDR3 bases are TGCAGTGCTAGTGGCGGGGGATCCTACGAGCAGTACTTC. V is TRBV20-1 and J is TRBJ2-7; TRBD2 aligns across 7 bases. The CDR3 is 13 residues long. The germline gives CDR1 DFQATT, CDR2 SNEGSKA (reference sequence). V gave up 3 bases and J gave up 1 base; unmatched junction bases: 3.